Listed here are 5 T cell receptor beta chains from one sample, sequenced in a study of blood T cell repertoires in COVID-19. This table comes from immunoSEQ multiplex PCR, and its TCRdb copy is limited to in-frame clones, with some not included. The sample lists 160,000 or so clones; approximately 77% were seen once. The sample consisted of PBMCs or T cells enriched from blood (not recorded which). Receptors originate from a man in his 60s who had recovered from COVID-19.

A remark on this clone: Within the sample, other DNA sequences also encode this same CDR3. The V and J genes are TRBV30 and TRBJ2-5; 11 bases align to TRBD2. The CDR3 loop spans 14 amino acids. Germline V lookup: CDR1 GTSNPN, CDR2 SVGIG (reference sequence). V was clipped by 1 base and J by 4 bases; unmatched bases: 2. The CDR3: CAWSGTSGGETQYF. DNA for the CDR3: TGTGCCTGGAGTGGTACTAGCGGGGGAGAGACCCAGTACTTC.

The chain joins TRBV18 to TRBJ2-5; 8 bases line up with TRBD2. This CDR3 spans 14 amino acids. The V and J ends lost 3 bases and 4 bases, in that order; junction bases with no gene match: 4. Germline loops: CDR1 KGHSH, CDR2 LQKENI. This CDR3 is CASSPSGSGETQYF. The CDR3 DNA follows: TGTGCCAGCTCACCCAGCGGGAGTGGAGAGACCCAGTACTTC.

The chain combines TRBV6-5 with TRBJ2-7, with 7 nucleotides matching TRBD1. This CDR3 region has 12 residues. Losses at the gene ends were 6 bases for V and 9 bases for J; bases not matched to a gene: 8. The germline V gene encodes CDR1 MNHEY and CDR2 SVGAGI. The CDR3 here is CASSRDSYPQYF. Here the CDR3 DNA reads TGTGCCAGCAGCCGGGACAGCTACCCGCAGTACTTC.

This chain links TRBV9 with TRBJ2-7; D unresolved. V was clipped by 4 bases and J by 4 bases, with 21 bases between them. CDR1 is SGDLS and CDR2 is YYNGEE in the germline V gene. The CDR3 is 16 amino acids. CDR3 in amino acids: CASSPALGSLVYEQYF. CDR3 sequence (DNA): TGTGCCAGCAGCCCCGCCTTAGGCAGTCTAGTATACGAGCAGTACTTC.

The chain couples TRBV5-1 to TRBJ1-1; the D is unclear. V lost 2 bases and J 2 bases, leaving 10 bases between the germline ends. Germline-derived CDR1 and CDR2 are SGHRS and YFSETQ. The CDR3 length is 14 residues. CDR3 sequence (DNA): TGCGCCAGCAGCTTTGGGCAGAAAAACACTGAAGCTTTCTTT. This encodes CASSFGQKNTEAFF. Using reference TRBV5-1 and TRBJ1-1 for the parts outside the CDR3, the full variable domain is KAGVTQTPRYLIKTRGQQVTLSCSPISGHRSVSWYQQTPGQGLQFLFEYFSETQRNKGNFPGRFSGRQFSNSRSEMNVSTLELGDSALYLCASSFGQKNTEAFFGQGTRLTVV.